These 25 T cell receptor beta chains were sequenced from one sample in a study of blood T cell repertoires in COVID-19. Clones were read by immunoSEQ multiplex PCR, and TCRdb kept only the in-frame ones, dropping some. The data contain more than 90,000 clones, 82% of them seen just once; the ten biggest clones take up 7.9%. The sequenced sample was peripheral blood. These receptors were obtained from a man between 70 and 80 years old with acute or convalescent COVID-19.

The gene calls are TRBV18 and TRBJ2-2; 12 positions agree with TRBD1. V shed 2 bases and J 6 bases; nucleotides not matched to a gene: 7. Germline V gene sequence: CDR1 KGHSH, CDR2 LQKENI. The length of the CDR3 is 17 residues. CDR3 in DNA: TGTGCCAGCTCACCAACATGGGACAGGGGGCTGGCCGGGGAGCTGTTTTTT. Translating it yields CASSPTWDRGLAGELFF.

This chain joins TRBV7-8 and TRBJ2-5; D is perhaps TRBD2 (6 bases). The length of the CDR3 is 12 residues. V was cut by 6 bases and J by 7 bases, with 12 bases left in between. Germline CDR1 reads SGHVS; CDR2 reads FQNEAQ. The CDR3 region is CASRLDGGTQYF. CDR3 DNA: TGTGCCAGCAGATTGGACGGGGGGACCCAGTACTTC.

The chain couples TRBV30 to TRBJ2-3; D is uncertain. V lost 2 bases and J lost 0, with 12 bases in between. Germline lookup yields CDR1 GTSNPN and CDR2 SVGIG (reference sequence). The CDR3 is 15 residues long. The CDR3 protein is CAWSIENPSTDTQYF. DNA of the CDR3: TGTGCCTGGAGTATCGAGAACCCTAGCACAGATACGCAGTATTTT.

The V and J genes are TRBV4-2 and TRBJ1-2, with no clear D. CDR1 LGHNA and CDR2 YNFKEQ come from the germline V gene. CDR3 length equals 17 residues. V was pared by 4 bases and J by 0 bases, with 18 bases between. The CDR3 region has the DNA TGTGCCAGCAGCCTCAGGTCCAGTAGCGAAACTAACTATGGCTACACCTTC. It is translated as CASSLRSSSETNYGYTF.

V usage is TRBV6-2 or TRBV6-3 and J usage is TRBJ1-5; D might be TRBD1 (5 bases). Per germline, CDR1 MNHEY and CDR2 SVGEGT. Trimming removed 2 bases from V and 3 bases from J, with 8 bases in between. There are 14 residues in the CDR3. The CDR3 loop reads CASSYMGPNQPQHF. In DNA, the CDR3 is TGTGCCAGCAGTTACATGGGGCCCAATCAGCCCCAGCATTTT.

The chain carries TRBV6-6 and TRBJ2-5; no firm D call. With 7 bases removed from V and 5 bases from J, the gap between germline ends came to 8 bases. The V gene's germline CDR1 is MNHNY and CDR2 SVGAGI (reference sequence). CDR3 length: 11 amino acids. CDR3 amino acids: CASTRKETQYF. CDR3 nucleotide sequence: TGTGCCAGCACCAGGAAGGAGACCCAGTACTTC.

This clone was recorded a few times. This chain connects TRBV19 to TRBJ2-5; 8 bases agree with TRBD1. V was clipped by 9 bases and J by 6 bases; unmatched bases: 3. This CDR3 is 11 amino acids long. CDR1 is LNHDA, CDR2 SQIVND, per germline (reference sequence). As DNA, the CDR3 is TGTGCCAGCGGACAGGGACAGACCCAGTACTTC. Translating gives CASGQGQTQYF.

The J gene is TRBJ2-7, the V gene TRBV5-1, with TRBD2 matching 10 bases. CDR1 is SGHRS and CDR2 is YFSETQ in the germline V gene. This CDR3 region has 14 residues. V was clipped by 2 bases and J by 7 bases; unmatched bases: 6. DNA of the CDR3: TGCGCCAGCAGCTTACTAGCGGGATCGCGGGAGCAGTACTTC. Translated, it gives CASSLLAGSREQYF.

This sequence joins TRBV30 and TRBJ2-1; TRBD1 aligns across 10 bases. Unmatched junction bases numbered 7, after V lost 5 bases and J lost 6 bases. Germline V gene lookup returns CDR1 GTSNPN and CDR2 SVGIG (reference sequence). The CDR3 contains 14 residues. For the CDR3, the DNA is TGTGCCTGGGGACCGGGACAGGGGTCCAATGAGCAGTTCTTC. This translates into CAWGPGQGSNEQFF. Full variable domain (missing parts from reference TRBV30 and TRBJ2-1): SQTIHQWPATLVQPVGSPLSLECTVEGTSNPNLYWYRQAAGRGLQLLFYSVGIGQISSEVPQNLSASRPQDRQFILSSKKLLLSDSGFYLCAWGPGQGSNEQFFGPGTRLTVL.

CDR3 in amino acids: CASSNIRQGNYEQYF. Here the CDR3 DNA reads TGTGCCAGCAGCAACATTCGACAGGGGAACTACGAGCAGTACTTC. The genes are TRBV5-8 and TRBJ2-7; 8 bases map to TRBD1. This CDR3 is 15 amino acids long. V shed 4 bases, J shed 3 bases, and the junction held 9 bases outside the gene matches. CDR1 is SGHTS, CDR2 YDEGEE, per germline.

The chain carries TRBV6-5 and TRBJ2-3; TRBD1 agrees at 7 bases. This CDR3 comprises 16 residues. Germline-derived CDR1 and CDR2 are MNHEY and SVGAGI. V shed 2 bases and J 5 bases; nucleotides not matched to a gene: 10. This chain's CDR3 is CASSYDSRGLQDTQYF. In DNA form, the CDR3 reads TGTGCCAGCAGTTACGATAGTAGGGGGCTACAAGATACGCAGTATTTT.

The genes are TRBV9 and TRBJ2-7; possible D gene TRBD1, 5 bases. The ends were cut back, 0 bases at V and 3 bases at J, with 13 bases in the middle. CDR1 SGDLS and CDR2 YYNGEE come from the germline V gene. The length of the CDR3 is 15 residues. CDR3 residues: CASSVEGNSRYEQYF. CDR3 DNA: TGTGCCAGCAGCGTAGAGGGGAACAGCCGCTACGAGCAGTACTTC.

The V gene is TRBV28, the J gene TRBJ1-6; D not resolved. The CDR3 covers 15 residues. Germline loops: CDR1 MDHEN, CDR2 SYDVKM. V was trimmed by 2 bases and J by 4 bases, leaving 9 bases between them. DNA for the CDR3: TGTGCCAGCAGTTTAGACGGGAGTTATAATTCACCCCTCCACTTT. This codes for CASSLDGSYNSPLHF.

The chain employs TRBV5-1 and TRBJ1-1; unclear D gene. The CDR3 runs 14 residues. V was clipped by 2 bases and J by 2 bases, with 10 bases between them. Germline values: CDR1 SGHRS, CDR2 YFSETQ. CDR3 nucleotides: TGCGCCAGCAGCTTTGAGGGCGGCAACACTGAAGCTTTCTTT. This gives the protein CASSFEGGNTEAFF.

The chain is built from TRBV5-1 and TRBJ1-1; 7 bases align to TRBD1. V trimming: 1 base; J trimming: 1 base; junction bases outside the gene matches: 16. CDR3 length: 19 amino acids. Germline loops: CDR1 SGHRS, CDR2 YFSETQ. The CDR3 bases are TGCGCCAGCAGCTTGTTTTTGACAGGGCAATTCCTAGCGAACACTGAAGCTTTCTTT. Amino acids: CASSLFLTGQFLANTEAFF.

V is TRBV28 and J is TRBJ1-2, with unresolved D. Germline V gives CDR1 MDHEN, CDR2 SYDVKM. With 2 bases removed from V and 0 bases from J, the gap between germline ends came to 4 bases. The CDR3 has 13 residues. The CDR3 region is CASSLIANYGYTF. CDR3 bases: TGTGCCAGCAGTTTAATAGCTAACTATGGCTACACCTTC.

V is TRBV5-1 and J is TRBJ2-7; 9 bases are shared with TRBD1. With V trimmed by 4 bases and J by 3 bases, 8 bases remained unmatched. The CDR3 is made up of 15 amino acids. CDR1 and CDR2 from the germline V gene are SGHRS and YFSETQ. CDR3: CASSQGTGRYYEQYF. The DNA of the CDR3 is TGCGCCAGCAGCCAAGGGACAGGGAGATACTACGAGCAGTACTTC.

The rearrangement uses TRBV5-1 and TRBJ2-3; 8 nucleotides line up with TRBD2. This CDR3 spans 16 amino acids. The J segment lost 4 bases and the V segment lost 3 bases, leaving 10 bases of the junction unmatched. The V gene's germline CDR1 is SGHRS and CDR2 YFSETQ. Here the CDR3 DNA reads TGCGCCAGCAGCTACGGGGGACTAGGACTGTCAGATACGCAGTATTTT. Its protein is CASSYGGLGLSDTQYF.

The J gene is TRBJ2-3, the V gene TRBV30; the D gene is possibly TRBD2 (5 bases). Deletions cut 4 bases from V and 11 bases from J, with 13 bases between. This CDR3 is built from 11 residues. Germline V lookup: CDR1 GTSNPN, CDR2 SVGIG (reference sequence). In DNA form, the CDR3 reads TGTGCCTGGACCCCTAATCGGGAGCAGTATTTT. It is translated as CAWTPNREQYF.

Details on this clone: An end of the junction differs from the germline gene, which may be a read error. The CDR3 DNA sequence: TGTGCGAGTAAACAGGGACGAAGTCAGCCCCAGCATTTT. Protein product: CASKQGRSQPQHF. The chain uses TRBV19 and TRBJ1-5; weak D call: TRBD1 (6 bases). CDR3 size: 13 residues. Per germline, CDR1 LNHDA and CDR2 SQIVND (reference sequence).

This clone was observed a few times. In DNA, the CDR3 is TGCGCCAGCAGCATTACAACTAATGAAAAACTGTTTTTT. As protein: CASSITTNEKLFF. The chain joins TRBV5-1 to TRBJ1-4, with no clear D. V shed 4 bases and J shed 0 bases, with 4 bases lying between them. The germline gives CDR1 SGHRS, CDR2 YFSETQ. The CDR3 has 13 amino acids.

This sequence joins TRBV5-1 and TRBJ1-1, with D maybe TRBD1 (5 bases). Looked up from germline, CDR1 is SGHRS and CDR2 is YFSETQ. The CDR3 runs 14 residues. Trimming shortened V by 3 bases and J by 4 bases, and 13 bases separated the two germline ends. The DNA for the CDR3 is TGCGCCAGCAGCTGGAGGGGTCCGAGCACTGAAGCTTTCTTT. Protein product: CASSWRGPSTEAFF.

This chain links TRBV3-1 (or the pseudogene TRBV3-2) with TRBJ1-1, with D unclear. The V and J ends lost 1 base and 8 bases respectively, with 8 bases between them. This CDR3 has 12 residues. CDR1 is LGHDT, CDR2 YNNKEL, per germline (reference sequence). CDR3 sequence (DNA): TGTGCCAGCAGCCAAGCAGAGCGGGAAGCTTTCTTT. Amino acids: CASSQAEREAFF.

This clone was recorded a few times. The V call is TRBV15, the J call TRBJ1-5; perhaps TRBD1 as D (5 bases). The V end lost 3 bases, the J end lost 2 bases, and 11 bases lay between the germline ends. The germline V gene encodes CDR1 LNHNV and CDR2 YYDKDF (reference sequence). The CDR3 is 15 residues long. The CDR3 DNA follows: TGTGCCACCAGCAGCCCTACAGGTGGCAATCAGCCCCAGCATTTT. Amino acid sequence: CATSSPTGGNQPQHF. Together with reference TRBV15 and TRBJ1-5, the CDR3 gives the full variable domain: DAMVIQNPRYQVTQFGKPVTLSCSQTLNHNVMYWYQQKSSQAPKLLFHYYDKDFNNEADTPDNFQSRRPNTSFCFLDIRSPGLGDTAMYLCATSSPTGGNQPQHFGDGTRLSIL.

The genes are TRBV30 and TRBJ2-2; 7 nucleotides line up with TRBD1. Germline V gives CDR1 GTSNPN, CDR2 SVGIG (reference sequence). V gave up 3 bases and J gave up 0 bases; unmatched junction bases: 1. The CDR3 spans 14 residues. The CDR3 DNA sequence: TGTGCCTGGAGGGGGACAGCGAACACCGGGGAGCTGTTTTTT. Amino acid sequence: CAWRGTANTGELFF.